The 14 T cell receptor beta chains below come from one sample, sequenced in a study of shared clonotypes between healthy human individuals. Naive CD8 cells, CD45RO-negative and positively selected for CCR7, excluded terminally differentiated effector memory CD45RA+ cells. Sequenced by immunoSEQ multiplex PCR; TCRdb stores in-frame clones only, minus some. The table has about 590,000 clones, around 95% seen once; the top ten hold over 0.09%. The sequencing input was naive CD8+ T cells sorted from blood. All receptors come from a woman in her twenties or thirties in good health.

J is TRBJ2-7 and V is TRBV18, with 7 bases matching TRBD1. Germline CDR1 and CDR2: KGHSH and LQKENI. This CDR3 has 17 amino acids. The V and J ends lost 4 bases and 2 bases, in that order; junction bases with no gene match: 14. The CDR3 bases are TGTGCCAGCTCACTTTCCCGGGACAGATCACCCACCTACGAGCAGTACTTC. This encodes CASSLSRDRSPTYEQYF.

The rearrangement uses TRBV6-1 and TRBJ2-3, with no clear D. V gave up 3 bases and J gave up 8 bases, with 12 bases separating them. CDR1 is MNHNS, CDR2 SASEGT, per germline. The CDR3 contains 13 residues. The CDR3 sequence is CASSDSPRVTQYF. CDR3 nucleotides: TGTGCCAGCAGTGACTCCCCCAGAGTTACGCAGTATTTT.

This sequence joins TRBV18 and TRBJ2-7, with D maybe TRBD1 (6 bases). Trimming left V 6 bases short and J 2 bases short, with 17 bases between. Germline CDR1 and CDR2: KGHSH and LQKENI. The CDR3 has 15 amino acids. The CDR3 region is CASSEGNRATYEQYF. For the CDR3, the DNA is TGTGCCAGCTCCGAGGGTAACAGGGCCACCTACGAGCAGTACTTC. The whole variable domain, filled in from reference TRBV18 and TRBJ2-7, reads NAGVMQNPRHLVRRRGQEARLRCSPMKGHSHVYWYRQLPEEGLKFMVYLQKENIIDESGMPKERFSAEFPKEGPSILRIQQVVRGDSAAYFCASSEGNRATYEQYFGPGTRLTVT.

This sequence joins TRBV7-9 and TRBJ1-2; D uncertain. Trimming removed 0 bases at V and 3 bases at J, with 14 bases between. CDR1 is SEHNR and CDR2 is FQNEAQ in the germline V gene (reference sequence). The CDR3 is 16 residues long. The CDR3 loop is CASSLAEFVFDYGYTF. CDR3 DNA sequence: TGTGCCAGCAGCTTAGCAGAGTTTGTTTTTGACTATGGCTACACCTTC.

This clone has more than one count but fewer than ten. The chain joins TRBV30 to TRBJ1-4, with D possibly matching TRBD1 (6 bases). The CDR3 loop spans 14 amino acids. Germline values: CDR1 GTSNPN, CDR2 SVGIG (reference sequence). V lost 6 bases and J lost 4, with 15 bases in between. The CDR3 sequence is CACPTEGDNEKLFF. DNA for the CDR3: TGTGCCTGTCCCACCGAGGGGGATAATGAAAAACTGTTTTTT. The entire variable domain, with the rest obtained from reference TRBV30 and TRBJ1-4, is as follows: SQTIHQWPATLVQPVGSPLSLECTVEGTSNPNLYWYRQAAGRGLQLLFYSVGIGQISSEVPQNLSASRPQDRQFILSSKKLLLSDSGFYLCACPTEGDNEKLFFGSGTQLSVL.

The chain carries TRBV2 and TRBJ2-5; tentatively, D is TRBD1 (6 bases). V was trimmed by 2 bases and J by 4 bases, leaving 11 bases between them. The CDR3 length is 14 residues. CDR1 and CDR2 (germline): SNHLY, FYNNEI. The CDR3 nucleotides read TGTGCCAGCAGTGAAAACAGGGCGGGAGAGACCCAGTACTTC. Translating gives CASSENRAGETQYF.

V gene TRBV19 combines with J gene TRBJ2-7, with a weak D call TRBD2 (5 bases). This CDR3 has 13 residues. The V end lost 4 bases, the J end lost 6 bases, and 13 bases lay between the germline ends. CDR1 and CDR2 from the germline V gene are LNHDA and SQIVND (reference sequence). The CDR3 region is CASSRGVPAEQYF. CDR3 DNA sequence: TGTGCCAGTAGTAGGGGAGTTCCCGCCGAGCAGTACTTC.

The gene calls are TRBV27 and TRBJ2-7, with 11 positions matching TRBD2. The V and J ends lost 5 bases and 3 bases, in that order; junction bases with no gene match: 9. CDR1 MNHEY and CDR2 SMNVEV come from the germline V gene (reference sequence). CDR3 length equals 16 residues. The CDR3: CASSREWTSGYYEQYF. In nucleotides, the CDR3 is TGTGCCAGCAGTCGGGAGTGGACTAGCGGGTACTACGAGCAGTACTTC.

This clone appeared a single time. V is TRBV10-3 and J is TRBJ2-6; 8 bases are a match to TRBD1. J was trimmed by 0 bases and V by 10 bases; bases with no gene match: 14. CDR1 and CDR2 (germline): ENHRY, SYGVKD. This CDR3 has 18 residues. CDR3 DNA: TGTGCCACCGAGCCCCGGGGACAGGCAGACTCTGGGGCCAACGTCCTGACTTTC. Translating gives CATEPRGQADSGANVLTF.

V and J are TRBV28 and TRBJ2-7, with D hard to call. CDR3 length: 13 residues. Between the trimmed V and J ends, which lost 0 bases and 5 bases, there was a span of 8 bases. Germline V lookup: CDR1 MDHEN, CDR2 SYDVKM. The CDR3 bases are TGTGCCAGCAGTTTATGGTCGGCCCACGAGCAGTACTTC. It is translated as CASSLWSAHEQYF.

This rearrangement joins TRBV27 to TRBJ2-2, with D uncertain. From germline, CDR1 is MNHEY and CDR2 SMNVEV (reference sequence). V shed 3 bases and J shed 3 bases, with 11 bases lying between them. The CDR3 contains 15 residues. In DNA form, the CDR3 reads TGTGCCAGCAGTTTTTTCGGGTCCTACACCGGGGAGCTGTTTTTT. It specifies CASSFFGSYTGELFF.

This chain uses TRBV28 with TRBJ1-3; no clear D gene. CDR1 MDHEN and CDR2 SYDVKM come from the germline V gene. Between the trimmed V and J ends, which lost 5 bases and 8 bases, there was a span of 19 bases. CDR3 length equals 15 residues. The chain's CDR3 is CASSPIFPTGDTIYF. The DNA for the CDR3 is TGTGCCAGCAGTCCAATATTCCCGACGGGAGACACCATATATTTT.

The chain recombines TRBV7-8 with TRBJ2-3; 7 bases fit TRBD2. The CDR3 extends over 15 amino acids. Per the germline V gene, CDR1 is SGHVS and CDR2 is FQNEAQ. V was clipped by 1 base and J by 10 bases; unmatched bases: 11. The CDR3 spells CASSLGLSLADSQYF. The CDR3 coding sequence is TGTGCCAGCAGCTTAGGCCTTAGTCTAGCGGACTCGCAGTATTTT.

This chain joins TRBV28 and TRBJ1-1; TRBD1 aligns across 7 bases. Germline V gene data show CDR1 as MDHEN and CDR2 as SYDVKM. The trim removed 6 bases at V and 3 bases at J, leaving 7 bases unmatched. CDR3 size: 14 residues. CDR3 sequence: CASRIQGGYTEAFF. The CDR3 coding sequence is TGTGCCAGCAGGATCCAGGGGGGATACACTGAAGCTTTCTTT.